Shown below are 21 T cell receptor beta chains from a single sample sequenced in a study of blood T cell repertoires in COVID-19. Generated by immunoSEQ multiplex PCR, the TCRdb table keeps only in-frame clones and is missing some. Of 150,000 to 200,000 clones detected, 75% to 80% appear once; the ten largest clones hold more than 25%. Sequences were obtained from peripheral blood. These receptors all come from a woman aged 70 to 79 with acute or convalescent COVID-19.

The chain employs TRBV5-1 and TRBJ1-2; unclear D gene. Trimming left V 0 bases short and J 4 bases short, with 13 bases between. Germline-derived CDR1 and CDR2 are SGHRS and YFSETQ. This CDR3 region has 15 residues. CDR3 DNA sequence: TGCGCCAGCAGCTTGGAGGTAGGGAGGATCTATGGCTACACCTTC. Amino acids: CASSLEVGRIYGYTF.

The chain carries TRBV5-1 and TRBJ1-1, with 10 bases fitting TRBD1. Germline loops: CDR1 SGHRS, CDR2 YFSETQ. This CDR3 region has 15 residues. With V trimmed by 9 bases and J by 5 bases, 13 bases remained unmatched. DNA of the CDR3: TGCGCCACCGGGACAGGGGCCGGGTTAGTGACTGAAGCTTTCTTT. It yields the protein CATGTGAGLVTEAFF.

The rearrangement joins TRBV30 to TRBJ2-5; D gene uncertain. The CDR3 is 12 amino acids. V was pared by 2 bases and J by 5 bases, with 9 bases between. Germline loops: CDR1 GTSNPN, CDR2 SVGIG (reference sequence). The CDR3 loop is CAWSSLRETQYF. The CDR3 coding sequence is TGTGCCTGGAGTTCATTGCGGGAGACCCAGTACTTC.

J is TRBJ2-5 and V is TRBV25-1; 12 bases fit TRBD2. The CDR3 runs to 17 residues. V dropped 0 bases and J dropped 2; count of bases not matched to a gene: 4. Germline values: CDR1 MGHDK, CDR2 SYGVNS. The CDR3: CASSEYGLAGGQETQYF. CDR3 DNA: TGTGCCAGCAGTGAATATGGGCTAGCGGGAGGGCAAGAGACCCAGTACTTC.

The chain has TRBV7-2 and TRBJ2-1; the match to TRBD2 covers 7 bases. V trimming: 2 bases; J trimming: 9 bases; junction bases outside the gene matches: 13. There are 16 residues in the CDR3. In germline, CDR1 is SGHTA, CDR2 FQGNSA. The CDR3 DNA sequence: TGTGCCAGCAGCTTATCGGGGAGGGCCCCCTTGGGTGAGCAGTTCTTC. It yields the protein CASSLSGRAPLGEQFF.

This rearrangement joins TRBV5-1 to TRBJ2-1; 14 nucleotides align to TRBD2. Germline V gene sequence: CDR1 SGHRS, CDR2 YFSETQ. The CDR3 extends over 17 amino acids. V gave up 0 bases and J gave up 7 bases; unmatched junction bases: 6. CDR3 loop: CASSLATSGRASNEQFF. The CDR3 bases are TGCGCCAGCAGCTTGGCGACTAGCGGGAGGGCCAGTAATGAGCAGTTCTTC.

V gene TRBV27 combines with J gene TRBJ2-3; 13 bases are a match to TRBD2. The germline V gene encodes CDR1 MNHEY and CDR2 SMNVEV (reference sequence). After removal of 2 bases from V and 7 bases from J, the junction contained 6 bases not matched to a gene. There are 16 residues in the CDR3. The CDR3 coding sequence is TGTGCCAGCAGTTTAACTAGCGGGAGGGCGTTGAATACGCAGTATTTT. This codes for CASSLTSGRALNTQYF.

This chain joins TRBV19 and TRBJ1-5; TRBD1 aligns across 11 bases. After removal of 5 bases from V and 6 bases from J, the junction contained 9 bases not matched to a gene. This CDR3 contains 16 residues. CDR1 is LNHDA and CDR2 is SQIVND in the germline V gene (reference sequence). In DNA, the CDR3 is TGTGCCAGTAGTCTCTCGGGACAGGGGGTGGCTCAGCCCCAGCATTTT. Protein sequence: CASSLSGQGVAQPQHF.

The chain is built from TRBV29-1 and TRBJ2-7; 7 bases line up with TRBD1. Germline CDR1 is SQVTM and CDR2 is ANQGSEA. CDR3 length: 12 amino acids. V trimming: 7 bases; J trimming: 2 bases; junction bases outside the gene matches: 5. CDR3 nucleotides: TGCAGCGCCGGACAGGCCCCCTACGAGCAGTACTTC. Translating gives CSAGQAPYEQYF.

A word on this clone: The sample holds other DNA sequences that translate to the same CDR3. CDR3 residues: CASSLRDWAPDTQYF. The CDR3 DNA sequence: TGTGCCAGCAGCTTAAGGGACTGGGCTCCAGATACGCAGTATTTT. The chain carries TRBV7-9 and TRBJ2-3, with D possibly matching TRBD2 (6 bases). V lost 2 bases, J lost 4 bases, and 13 bases lay in between. Germline CDR1 and CDR2: SEHNR and FQNEAQ (reference sequence). The CDR3 consists of 15 residues.

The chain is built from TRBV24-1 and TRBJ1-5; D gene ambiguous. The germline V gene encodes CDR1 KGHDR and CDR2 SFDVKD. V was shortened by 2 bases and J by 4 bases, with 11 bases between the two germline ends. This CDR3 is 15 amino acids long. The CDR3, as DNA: TGTGCCACCAGTGATTCCCGACGGCGGAATCAGCCCCAGCATTTT. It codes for CATSDSRRRNQPQHF.

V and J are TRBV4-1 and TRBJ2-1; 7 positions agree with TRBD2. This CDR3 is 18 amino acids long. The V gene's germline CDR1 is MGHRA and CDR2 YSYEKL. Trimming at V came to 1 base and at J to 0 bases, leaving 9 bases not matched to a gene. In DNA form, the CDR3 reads TGCGCCAGCAGCCAAGGGTTTAGCGGGCAGAGCTCCTACAATGAGCAGTTCTTC. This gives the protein CASSQGFSGQSSYNEQFF.

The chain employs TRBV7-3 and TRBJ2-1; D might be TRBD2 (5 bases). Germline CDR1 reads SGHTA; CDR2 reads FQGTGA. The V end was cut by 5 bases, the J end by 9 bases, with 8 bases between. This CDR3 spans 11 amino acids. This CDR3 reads CASSGGGEQFF. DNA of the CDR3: TGTGCCAGCAGCGGCGGAGGTGAGCAGTTCTTC.

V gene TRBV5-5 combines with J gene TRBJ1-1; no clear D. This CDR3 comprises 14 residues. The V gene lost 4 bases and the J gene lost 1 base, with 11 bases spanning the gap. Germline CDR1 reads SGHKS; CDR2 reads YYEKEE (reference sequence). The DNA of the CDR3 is TGTGCCAGCAGCGGACTCTCTCAGAACACTGAAGCTTTCTTT. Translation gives CASSGLSQNTEAFF.

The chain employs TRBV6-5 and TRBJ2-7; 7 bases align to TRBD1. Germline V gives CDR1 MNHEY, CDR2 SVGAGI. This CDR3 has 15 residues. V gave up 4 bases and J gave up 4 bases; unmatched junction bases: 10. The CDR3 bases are TGTGCCAGCAGTTTGGTGGCAGGGGGTGCTTACGAGCAGTACTTC. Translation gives CASSLVAGGAYEQYF.

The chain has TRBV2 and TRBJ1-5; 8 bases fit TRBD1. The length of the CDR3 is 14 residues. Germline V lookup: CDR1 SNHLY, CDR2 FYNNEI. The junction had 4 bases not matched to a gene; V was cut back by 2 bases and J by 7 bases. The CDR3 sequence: CASSEQGARQPQHF. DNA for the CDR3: TGTGCCAGCAGTGAACAGGGGGCGCGACAGCCCCAGCATTTT.

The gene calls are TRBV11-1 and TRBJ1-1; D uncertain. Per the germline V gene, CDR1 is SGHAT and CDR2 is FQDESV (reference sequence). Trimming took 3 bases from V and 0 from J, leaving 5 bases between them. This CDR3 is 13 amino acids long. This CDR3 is CASSLEVNTEAFF. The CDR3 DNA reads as TGTGCCAGCAGCTTGGAGGTGAACACTGAAGCTTTCTTT.

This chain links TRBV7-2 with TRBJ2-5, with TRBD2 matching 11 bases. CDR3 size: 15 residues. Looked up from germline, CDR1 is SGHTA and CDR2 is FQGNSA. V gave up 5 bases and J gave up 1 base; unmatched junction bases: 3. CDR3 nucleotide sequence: TGTGCCAGCAGCCCTAGCGGGAGGTTCCAAGAGACCCAGTACTTC. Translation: CASSPSGRFQETQYF.

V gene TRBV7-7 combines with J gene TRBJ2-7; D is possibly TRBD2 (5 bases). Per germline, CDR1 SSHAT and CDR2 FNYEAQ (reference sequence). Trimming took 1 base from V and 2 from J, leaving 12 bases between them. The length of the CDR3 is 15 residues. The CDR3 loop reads CASSLGSATTYEQYF. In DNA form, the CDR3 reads TGTGCCAGCAGCTTAGGTAGCGCGACTACCTACGAGCAGTACTTC.

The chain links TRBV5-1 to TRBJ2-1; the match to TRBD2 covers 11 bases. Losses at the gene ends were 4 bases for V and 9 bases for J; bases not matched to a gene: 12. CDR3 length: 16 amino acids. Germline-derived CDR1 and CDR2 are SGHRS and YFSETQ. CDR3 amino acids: CASSDALAGGPTEQFF. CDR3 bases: TGCGCCAGCAGCGACGCTTTAGCGGGAGGGCCCACTGAGCAGTTCTTC. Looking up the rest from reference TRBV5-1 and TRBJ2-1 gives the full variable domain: KAGVTQTPRYLIKTRGQQVTLSCSPISGHRSVSWYQQTPGQGLQFLFEYFSETQRNKGNFPGRFSGRQFSNSRSEMNVSTLELGDSALYLCASSDALAGGPTEQFFGPGTRLTVL.

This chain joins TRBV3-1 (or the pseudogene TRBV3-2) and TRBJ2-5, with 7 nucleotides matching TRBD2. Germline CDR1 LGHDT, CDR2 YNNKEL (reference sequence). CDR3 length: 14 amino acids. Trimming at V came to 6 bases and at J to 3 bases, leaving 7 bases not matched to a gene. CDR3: CASSEAGAEETQYF. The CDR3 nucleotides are TGTGCCAGCAGTGAGGCGGGAGCGGAAGAGACCCAGTACTTC.